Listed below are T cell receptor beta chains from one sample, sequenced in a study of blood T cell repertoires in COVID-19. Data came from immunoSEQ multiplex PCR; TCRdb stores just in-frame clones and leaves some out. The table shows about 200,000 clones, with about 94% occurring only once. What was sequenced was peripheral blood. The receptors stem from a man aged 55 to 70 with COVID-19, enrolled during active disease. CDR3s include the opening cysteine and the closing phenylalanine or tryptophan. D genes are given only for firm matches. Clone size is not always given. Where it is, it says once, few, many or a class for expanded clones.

CDR3 DNA: TGTGCCAGTAGATTTGGGGATTTAAGGGGTGAGCAGTTCTTC
CDR3 protein: CASRFGDLRGEQFF
V gene: TRBV19
D gene: NA
clone size: NA
J gene: TRBJ2-1

CDR3 DNA: TGTGCCAGCAGCCCCCCCGCCGGGACTCAAAGCGTAAACACTGAAGCTTTCTTT
CDR3 protein: CASSPPAGTQSVNTEAFF
V gene: TRBV2
D gene: NA
clone size: NA
J gene: TRBJ1-1

CDR3 DNA: TGTGCCAGCACGGCCCGAGGCGGGTACTACAATGAGCAGTTCTTC
CDR3 protein: CASTARGGYYNEQFF
V gene: TRBV5-4
D gene: NA
clone size: NA
J gene: TRBJ2-1

CDR3 DNA: TGCAGCGCCGGGGAGTTCTATGGCTACACCTTC
CDR3 protein: CSAGEFYGYTF
V gene: TRBV29-1
D gene: NA
clone size: NA
J gene: TRBJ1-2

CDR3 DNA: TGCGCCAGCAGCCGATCGGCGATAGCGGGAGGAACCACAGATACGCAGTATTTT
CDR3 protein: CASSRSAIAGGTTDTQYF
V gene: TRBV4-3
D gene: TRBD2
clone size: NA
J gene: TRBJ2-3

CDR3 DNA: TGTGCCAGCAGTGAATCTGGGACAGCATATCCCTACGAGCAGTACTTC
CDR3 protein: CASSESGTAYPYEQYF
V gene: TRBV6-1
D gene: TRBD1
clone size: NA
J gene: TRBJ2-7

CDR3 DNA: TGTGCCTGGAGTGTAGGGACAGGGAGGGCCTACGAGCAGTACTTC
CDR3 protein: CAWSVGTGRAYEQYF
V gene: TRBV30
D gene: TRBD1
clone size: NA
J gene: TRBJ2-7

CDR3 DNA: TGTGCCAGTAGTCACCCGGGCGGGGAGCGTGGAAACACCATATATTTT
CDR3 protein: CASSHPGGERGNTIYF
V gene: TRBV19
D gene: NA
clone size: NA
J gene: TRBJ1-3

CDR3 DNA: TGTGCCAGCAGTTCGGGAAACAGGGGAAATAGCAATCAGCCCCAGCATTTT
CDR3 protein: CASSSGNRGNSNQPQHF
V gene: TRBV28
D gene: TRBD1
clone size: NA
J gene: TRBJ1-5

CDR3 DNA: TGTGCCAGCAGCTTACTGACATTGAACACTGAAGCTTTCTTT
CDR3 protein: CASSLLTLNTEAFF
V gene: TRBV7-2
D gene: NA
clone size: NA
J gene: TRBJ1-1

CDR3 DNA: TGTGCCAGCAGCCTGGACAGGGGGAGAGGCTATGGCTACACCTTC
CDR3 protein: CASSLDRGRGYGYTF
V gene: TRBV5-4
D gene: TRBD1
clone size: NA
J gene: TRBJ1-2

CDR3 DNA: TGTGCCAGCAGTTCGTCAGGGACTCCCGCCTATGGCTACACCTTC
CDR3 protein: CASSSSGTPAYGYTF
V gene: TRBV6-5
D gene: NA
clone size: NA
J gene: TRBJ1-2

CDR3 DNA: TGTGCCAGCCGGCGTGGGGGGAATGAAAAACTGTTTTTT
CDR3 protein: CASRRGGNEKLFF
V gene: TRBV28
D gene: NA
clone size: NA
J gene: TRBJ1-4

CDR3 DNA: TGTGCCAGCTCACCCCAGGGATTCTCCTACAATGAGCAGTTCTTC
CDR3 protein: CASSPQGFSYNEQFF
V gene: TRBV18
D gene: NA
clone size: NA
J gene: TRBJ2-1

CDR3 DNA: TGTGCCAGCAGCTTAGAACAGGGCTCTGGAAACACCATATATTTT
CDR3 protein: CASSLEQGSGNTIYF
V gene: TRBV13
D gene: NA
clone size: NA
J gene: TRBJ1-3

CDR3 DNA: TGCGCCAGCAGCATCGGACAGGGGCCCTACGAGCAGTACTTC
CDR3 protein: CASSIGQGPYEQYF
V gene: TRBV5-1
D gene: TRBD1
clone size: NA
J gene: TRBJ2-7

CDR3 DNA: TGTGCCAGCAGCCCGGGAACTAGCGGGAGTTATTTAGAGACCCAGTACTTC
CDR3 protein: CASSPGTSGSYLETQYF
V gene: TRBV5-4
D gene: TRBD2
clone size: NA
J gene: TRBJ2-5

CDR3 DNA: TGTGCCAGCAGCCAAGCTTCGTCGCTAGCGAGCACAGATACGCAGTATTTT
CDR3 protein: CASSQASSLASTDTQYF
V gene: TRBV3-1/TRBV3-2
D gene: NA
clone size: NA
J gene: TRBJ2-3

CDR3 DNA: TGTGCCAGCTCATCGACAGGGGGCGGGACAGATACGCAGTATTTT
CDR3 protein: CASSSTGGGTDTQYF
V gene: TRBV18
D gene: TRBD1
clone size: NA
J gene: TRBJ2-3

CDR3 DNA: TGTGCCTGGAGTCCGGACAGCTATGGCTACACCTTC
CDR3 protein: CAWSPDSYGYTF
V gene: TRBV30
D gene: NA
clone size: NA
J gene: TRBJ1-2

CDR3 DNA: TGTGCCAGCAGTATAGGGGCGCAGGGCTACACCTTC
CDR3 protein: CASSIGAQGYTF
V gene: TRBV2
D gene: NA
clone size: NA
J gene: TRBJ1-2

CDR3 DNA: TGTGCCAGCTCAAAGGACAGAAGTAATTCACCCCTCCACTTT
CDR3 protein: CASSKDRSNSPLHF
V gene: TRBV18
D gene: NA
clone size: NA
J gene: TRBJ1-6

CDR3 DNA: TGTGCCAGCAGCTTACATACTGACAGTTCTGAAGCTTTCTTT
CDR3 protein: CASSLHTDSSEAFF
V gene: TRBV7-9
D gene: NA
clone size: NA
J gene: TRBJ1-1

CDR3 DNA: TGTGCCAGCAGTCCTCGACAGGGAGATGAGAACACTGAAGCTTTCTTT
CDR3 protein: CASSPRQGDENTEAFF
V gene: TRBV27
D gene: TRBD1
clone size: NA
J gene: TRBJ1-1

CDR3 DNA: TGTGCCAGCAGCCAAGGGAGTGGGACTAATGAAAAACTGTTTTTT
CDR3 protein: CASSQGSGTNEKLFF
V gene: TRBV3-1/TRBV3-2
D gene: NA
clone size: NA
J gene: TRBJ1-4

CDR3 DNA: TGCGCCAGCAGCTCCACAGGGGCTATCGAGCAGTACTTC
CDR3 protein: CASSSTGAIEQYF
V gene: TRBV5-1
D gene: TRBD1
clone size: once
J gene: TRBJ2-7

CDR3 DNA: TGTGCCAGCAGCCAGGCTAGCGGGAGTTCGCCAATTGAGCAGTTCTTC
CDR3 protein: CASSQASGSSPIEQFF
V gene: TRBV14
D gene: TRBD2
clone size: once
J gene: TRBJ2-1

CDR3 DNA: TGTGCCAGCAGCTCGACTCTCACAGGGTACACTGAAGCTTTCTTT
CDR3 protein: CASSSTLTGYTEAFF
V gene: TRBV7-9
D gene: NA
clone size: NA
J gene: TRBJ1-1

CDR3 DNA: TGTGCCAGCAGTCTTGAGGGTTCTATAAACACCGGGGAGCTGTTTTTT
CDR3 protein: CASSLEGSINTGELFF
V gene: TRBV9
D gene: NA
clone size: NA
J gene: TRBJ2-2

CDR3 DNA: TGTGCCAGCAGTTTCGGCAGGACTCATGGCTACACCTTC
CDR3 protein: CASSFGRTHGYTF
V gene: TRBV27
D gene: NA
clone size: NA
J gene: TRBJ1-2

CDR3 DNA: TGTGCCAGCAGCTTACTAACTAGCGGGAGTAGCTCCTACGAGCAGTACTTC
CDR3 protein: CASSLLTSGSSSYEQYF
V gene: TRBV11-2
D gene: TRBD2
clone size: NA
J gene: TRBJ2-7

CDR3 DNA: TGTGCCAGCAGTTACTCGTTTGGACAGAATAATTCACCCCTCCACTTT
CDR3 protein: CASSYSFGQNNSPLHF
V gene: TRBV6-2/TRBV6-3
D gene: NA
clone size: NA
J gene: TRBJ1-6

CDR3 DNA: TGTGCCAGCAGCCGACGACAGGATTTGGGCTATGGCTACACCTTC
CDR3 protein: CASSRRQDLGYGYTF
V gene: TRBV5-6
D gene: NA
clone size: NA
J gene: TRBJ1-2